This paragraph covers one T cell receptor beta chain sequence. As handled by the study authors: Estimates of nucleated cell counts were drawn from the amplification of reference gene primers. The table came from immunoSEQ multiplex PCR; TCRdb's copy has only in-frame clones and leaves some out. The D gene and trimming were derived from the DNA, and the V and J assignments and clone size from that table. Of around 95,000 clones listed, approximately 80% are singletons. The data were taken from a study of blood T cell repertoires in COVID-19. For the study at large: Collection of acute and convalescent COVID-19 samples took place in the United States, Italy and Spain. The cDNA or gDNA used as material had been derived from T cells, B-cell-depleted T cells, or PBMCs.

The V end was cut by 6 bases, the J end by 5 bases, with 6 bases between. The CDR3 runs to 10 residues. Per germline, CDR1 DFQATT and CDR2 SNEGSKA (reference sequence). The sample comprised peripheral blood. The chain links TRBV20-1 to TRBJ2-3, with D uncertain. The source is a woman in her 70s with acute or convalescent COVID-19. The CDR3 nucleotides are TGCAGTGCCTTCGTAGATACGCAGTATTTT. Encoded protein: CSAFVDTQYF.